Listed here is a single T cell receptor beta chain. The antigen remains undetermined. These data belong to a study of EBV T-cell therapy then PD-1 blockade in nasopharyngeal carcinoma. From germline, CDR1 is LGHNA and CDR2 YNFKEQ. The CDR3 covers 19 residues. V was clipped by 1 base and J by 2 bases; unmatched bases: 12. Some clones are missing from TCRdb's copy, which holds only in-frame ones; the method was immunoSEQ multiplex PCR. The sample has about 20,000 clones, around 82% seen once; the top ten hold roughly 30%. Stated treatment: AdE1-LMPpoly-expanded autologous EBV-specific T-cell therapy followed by anti-PD-1 nivolumab.

V gene TRBV4-2 combines with J gene TRBJ2-7, with 12 positions matching TRBD2. This sequence was found in a man aged 35 to 55 with nasopharyngeal carcinoma. The input for sequencing was CD8+ T cells from blood, taken between days 30 and 35 from a patient whose treatment included autologous EBV-specific T cells and nivolumab. Here the CDR3 DNA reads TGTGCCAGCAGCCAAGCCGTCGGTCAGACTAGCGGGGGAGCCTACGAGCAGTACTTC. Its protein is CASSQAVGQTSGGAYEQYF.